Included here is one TCR beta chain sequence, with context. Its antigen is undetermined. This record belongs to a study of post-analysis software for immune sequencing data. Study-level points and caveats: Samples made in the same batch grouped tightly together by F measure.

Carried by the TCR beta cDNA libraries were unique molecular identifiers. MiXCR, applied by TCRdb to the PCR reads, yields one record per CDR3 protein. The data show roughly 400,000 distinct CDR3 sequences, 39% seen once. The clonotype comes from a girl aged 2 to 10 with multiple sclerosis. What was sequenced was blood.

This CDR3 reads CSASGGASTDTQYF. The CDR3 DNA reads as TGCAGTGCTAGCGGGGGAGCGAGCACAGATACGCAGTATTTT. The chain links TRBV20-1 to TRBJ2-3; D perhaps matches TRBD2 (6 bases). The CDR3 extends over 14 amino acids. Per germline, CDR1 DFQATT and CDR2 SNEGSKA (reference sequence). V dropped 3 bases and J dropped 0 bases, with 10 bases sitting between them.